The present T cell receptor (beta chain) was sequenced within a study of control samples from healthy donors and cancer patients. Method: immunoSEQ multiplex PCR; TCRdb's copy keeps in-frame clones and lacks some. The sample consists of 350,000 to 450,000 clones, more than 80% of them appearing once. Germline loops: CDR1 PRHDT, CDR2 FYEKMQ (reference sequence). The CDR3 has 12 residues. V was clipped by 5 bases and J by 15 bases, with 17 bases between them. The sequence was obtained from a man aged 35 to 55 with head and neck cancer. The chain carries TRBV13 and TRBJ2-1; D could derive from TRBD1 or TRBD2 (5 bases each). Sample: PBMCs. CDR3 sequence: CASSRPRGGPFF. DNA of the CDR3: TGTGCCAGCAGCCGTCCTAGGGGCGGGCCGTTCTTC. The entire variable domain, with the rest obtained from reference TRBV13 and TRBJ2-1, is as follows: AAGVIQSPRHLIKEKRETATLKCYPIPRHDTVYWYQQGPGQDPQFLISFYEKMQSDKGSIPDRFSAQQFSDYHSELNMSSLELGDSALYFCASSRPRGGPFFGPGTRLTVL.